This T cell receptor beta chain was captured in a study of early stage breast cancer tumors. Study-level information: Of some 17 invasive breast tumors, more than nine were hormone receptor-positive, HER2-negative. Study-wide findings and caveats: Commonly generated sequences made up most enriched TCRB sequences shared between patients. Tumor and normal breast were distinguished via blood comparison in about 90% of the 16 patients. Chain pairing and CD4, CD8 or FOXP3 expression were not captured.

Between the trimmed V and J ends, which lost 1 base and 5 bases, there was a span of 8 bases. The CDR3 loop spans 13 amino acids. Germline CDR1 is SGHAT and CDR2 is FQDESV (reference sequence). Clones were sequenced by immunoSEQ multiplex PCR, and TCRdb holds only the in-frame ones, with some missing. Of fewer than 90,000 clones in the sample, roughly three quarters were seen once. As to this clone: Its antigen remains unidentified.

The sequenced sample consisted of blood. The V call is TRBV11-1, the J call TRBJ2-5; D gene unclear. The source is a person between 60 and 70 years old with breast cancer. The DNA for the CDR3 is TGTGCCAGCAGCTTAGGTGCTGGGGAGACCCAGTACTTC. The encoded protein is CASSLGAGETQYF. Full variable domain (missing parts from reference TRBV11-1 and TRBJ2-5): EAEVAQSPRYKITEKSQAVAFWCDPISGHATLYWYRQILGQGPELLVQFQDESVVDDSQLPKDRFSAERLKGVDSTLKIQPAELGDSAMYLCASSLGAGETQYFGPGTRLLVL.